The next 24 T cell receptor beta chains were all read from a single sample in a study of blood T cell repertoires in COVID-19. Sequencing was performed with immunoSEQ multiplex PCR; in TCRdb, only in-frame clones are kept and a portion is missing. This sample has around 400,000 clones, with approximately 90% found just once. The specimen sequenced was PBMCs or T cells enriched from blood (not recorded which). These receptors all come from a woman in her 40s who had been exposed to COVID-19.

This CDR3 reads CASSPGTSGRADTQYF. Here the CDR3 DNA reads TGTGCCAGTAGTCCAGGGACTAGCGGGAGGGCAGATACGCAGTATTTT. V usage is TRBV19 and J usage is TRBJ2-3; 16 nucleotides match TRBD2. V lost 5 bases, J lost 4 bases, and 3 bases stayed unmatched. Per the germline V gene, CDR1 is LNHDA and CDR2 is SQIVND (reference sequence). The CDR3 consists of 16 residues.

The chain recombines TRBV30 with TRBJ1-1; no definite D call. CDR3 length: 13 residues. Germline values: CDR1 GTSNPN, CDR2 SVGIG (reference sequence). V was shortened by 3 bases and J by 5 bases, with 13 bases between the two germline ends. For the CDR3, the DNA is TGTGCCTGGAGGGCGGAGGGCCCGACTGAAGCTTTCTTT. This codes for CAWRAEGPTEAFF.

The chain is built from TRBV19 and TRBJ1-5, with a weak D call TRBD1 (6 bases). Trimming removed 6 bases at V and 5 bases at J, with 14 bases between. This CDR3 is 14 amino acids long. Germline loops: CDR1 LNHDA, CDR2 SQIVND (reference sequence). The chain's CDR3 is CASRLNTGYQPQHF. The CDR3 DNA follows: TGTGCCAGTAGGCTTAATACAGGGTATCAGCCCCAGCATTTT.

V is TRBV7-9 and J is TRBJ1-5; a possible D gene is TRBD1 (6 bases). Per the germline V gene, CDR1 is SEHNR and CDR2 is FQNEAQ (reference sequence). The CDR3 consists of 17 residues. V was pared by 5 bases and J by 4 bases, with 21 bases between. The CDR3 spells CASSRGGGLNSNQPQHF. CDR3 sequence (DNA): TGTGCCAGCAGCCGAGGGGGTGGGCTGAATTCAAATCAGCCCCAGCATTTT. Complete variable domain (other parts from reference TRBV7-9 and TRBJ1-5): DTGVSQNPRHKITKRGQNVTFRCDPISEHNRLYWYRQTLGQGPEFLTYFQNEAQLEKSRLLSDRFSAERPKGSFSTLEIQRTEQGDSAMYLCASSRGGGLNSNQPQHFGDGTRLSIL.

This clone has just one count. The J gene is TRBJ1-3, the V gene TRBV2, with 9 nucleotides matching TRBD1. Per the germline V gene, CDR1 is SNHLY and CDR2 is FYNNEI. The trim removed 5 bases at V and 4 bases at J, leaving 6 bases unmatched. CDR3 length: 15 residues. The CDR3 region is CASSPQGAGGNTIYF. The CDR3 DNA reads TGTGCCAGCAGTCCACAGGGGGCGGGAGGAAACACCATATATTTT. The full variable domain, rest sourced from reference TRBV2 and TRBJ1-3, is EPEVTQTPSHQVTQMGQEVILRCVPISNHLYFYWYRQILGQKVEFLVSFYNNEISEKSEIFDDQFSVERPDGSNFTLKIRSTKLEDSAMYFCASSPQGAGGNTIYFGEGSWLTVV.

V gene TRBV19 combines with J gene TRBJ1-2; maybe TRBD1 (6 bases). V lost 6 bases, J lost 0 bases, and 17 bases lay in between. Germline V gives CDR1 LNHDA, CDR2 SQIVND (reference sequence). The CDR3 length is 16 residues. The CDR3 loop reads CASSTTAGGPNYGYTF. CDR3 in DNA: TGTGCCAGTAGCACCACGGCGGGGGGCCCTAACTATGGCTACACCTTC.

The chain carries TRBV14 and TRBJ1-2; 8 nucleotides agree with TRBD1. There are 13 residues in the CDR3. Per the germline V gene, CDR1 is SGHDN and CDR2 is FVKESK. V lost 6 bases, J lost 8 bases, and 8 bases stayed unmatched. The CDR3 nucleotides read TGTGCCAGCAGTCCAAGACAGGGGCAAGGCTACACCTTC. Protein: CASSPRQGQGYTF.

The rearrangement uses TRBV6-5 and TRBJ2-5, with TRBD2 identical over 8 bases. CDR1 and CDR2 (germline): MNHEY, SVGAGI. J was trimmed by 7 bases and V by 7 bases; bases with no gene match: 8. CDR3 length: 13 amino acids. CDR3 nucleotides: TGTGCCAGCAATCCGGGGGGGGTAGGGACCCAGTACTTC. Its protein is CASNPGGVGTQYF.

The gene calls are TRBV5-4 and TRBJ2-2, with TRBD1 matching 10 bases. Germline values: CDR1 SGHNT, CDR2 YYREEE (reference sequence). CDR3 length equals 15 residues. The junction had 6 bases not matched to a gene; V was cut back by 4 bases and J by 6 bases. The DNA of the CDR3 is TGTGCCAGCAGCCCCTGGACAGGGGGGTCCGGGGAGCTGTTTTTT. This codes for CASSPWTGGSGELFF. Looking up the rest from reference TRBV5-4 and TRBJ2-2 gives the full variable domain: ETGVTQSPTHLIKTRGQQVTLRCSSQSGHNTVSWYQQALGQGPQFIFQYYREEENGRGNFPPRFSGLQFPNYSSELNVNALELDDSALYLCASSPWTGGSGELFFGEGSRLTVL.

This chain connects TRBV18 to TRBJ2-5, with D possibly matching TRBD1 (5 bases). The CDR3 sequence is 15 residues long. V shed 2 bases and J shed 2 bases, with 12 bases lying between them. Germline lookup yields CDR1 KGHSH and CDR2 LQKENI. Here the CDR3 reads CASSPIFAGQETQYF. CDR3 sequence (DNA): TGTGCCAGCTCACCAATATTTGCAGGGCAAGAGACCCAGTACTTC.

The gene calls are TRBV5-4 and TRBJ1-4; no clear D. From germline, CDR1 is SGHNT and CDR2 YYREEE (reference sequence). This CDR3 has 16 amino acids. Trimming took off 0 bases at V and 2 bases at J, with 11 bases between the two ends. Here the CDR3 reads CASSLGGAATNEKLFF. For the CDR3, the DNA is TGTGCCAGCAGCTTGGGGGGAGCGGCTACTAATGAAAAACTGTTTTTT. The variable domain in full, completed from reference TRBV5-4 and TRBJ1-4, reads ETGVTQSPTHLIKTRGQQVTLRCSSQSGHNTVSWYQQALGQGPQFIFQYYREEENGRGNFPPRFSGLQFPNYSSELNVNALELDDSALYLCASSLGGAATNEKLFFGSGTQLSVL.

Only one count was recorded for this clone. The chain employs TRBV7-2 and TRBJ1-2; 7 nucleotides align to TRBD1. The junction had 7 bases not matched to a gene; V was cut back by 5 bases and J by 4 bases. This CDR3 spans 14 amino acids. The germline V gene encodes CDR1 SGHTA and CDR2 FQGNSA. The CDR3 sequence: CASSQTTGFYGYTF. CDR3 coding DNA: TGTGCCAGCAGCCAAACGACAGGGTTCTATGGCTACACCTTC.

The chain combines TRBV2 with TRBJ1-3; D is possibly TRBD1 (6 bases). The germline gives CDR1 SNHLY, CDR2 FYNNEI. The length of the CDR3 is 14 residues. Trimming cost V 6 bases and J 4 bases, with 13 bases left between them. The CDR3, as DNA: TGTGCCAGCAGAACGCAGGGGATGGGAAACACCATATATTTT. It specifies CASRTQGMGNTIYF.

The J gene is TRBJ1-1, the V gene TRBV18; 9 bases fit TRBD1. Germline V gives CDR1 KGHSH, CDR2 LQKENI. The CDR3 consists of 15 residues. V was clipped by 8 bases and J by 1 base; unmatched bases: 8. CDR3 region: CASNTVQGANTEAFF. CDR3 sequence (DNA): TGTGCCAGCAATACGGTACAGGGGGCGAACACTGAAGCTTTCTTT.

The gene calls are TRBV29-1 and TRBJ1-1; the match to TRBD1 covers 12 bases. The CDR3 totals 14 residues. Germline CDR1 SQVTM, CDR2 ANQGSEA. The CDR3 is CSALGTGGHTEAFF. The CDR3 region has the DNA TGCAGTGCCTTGGGGACAGGGGGCCACACTGAAGCTTTCTTT.

The genes are TRBV7-3 and TRBJ1-6, with 8 positions matching TRBD1. CDR1 is SGHTA and CDR2 is FQGTGA in the germline V gene. The CDR3 is 14 amino acids. V lost 3 bases, J lost 12 bases, and 7 bases stayed unmatched. CDR3 nucleotides: TGTGCCAGCAGCTTTACGGGACAGGCTTTACCCCTCCACTTT. It yields the protein CASSFTGQALPLHF.

The J gene is TRBJ2-2, the V gene TRBV10-1, with D possibly matching TRBD1 (6 bases). The length of the CDR3 is 14 residues. Germline V gene sequence: CDR1 WNHNN, CDR2 SYGVQD (reference sequence). Between the trimmed V and J ends, which lost 5 bases and 4 bases, there was a span of 11 bases. CDR3 loop: CASSLGGTTGELFF. The CDR3 DNA sequence: TGCGCCAGCAGTTTAGGGGGTACCACCGGGGAGCTGTTTTTT.

The rearrangement joins TRBV12-5 to TRBJ2-7; the match to TRBD2 covers 15 bases. This CDR3 region has 16 residues. CDR1 LGHNT and CDR2 FRNRAP come from the germline V gene. V lost 6 bases to trimming and J lost 3 bases; unmatched junction nucleotides: 6. CDR3 protein: CASGRGLAGGGYEQYF. The CDR3 bases are TGTGCTAGTGGCAGGGGACTAGCGGGAGGTGGCTACGAGCAGTACTTC.

The chain is built from TRBV19 and TRBJ1-6; 8 bases map to TRBD1. Per germline, CDR1 LNHDA and CDR2 SQIVND (reference sequence). The CDR3 contains 15 residues. The J segment lost 7 bases and the V segment lost 7 bases, leaving 9 bases of the junction unmatched. CDR3 nucleotide sequence: TGTGCCAGTAACGACCAGGGGGCTTGGAATTCACCCCTCCACTTT. This translates into CASNDQGAWNSPLHF. Supplemented by reference TRBV19 and TRBJ1-6, the full variable domain reads DGGITQSPKYLFRKEGQNVTLSCEQNLNHDAMYWYRQDPGQGLRLIYYSQIVNDFQKGDIAEGYSVSREKKESFPLTVTSAQKNPTAFYLCASNDQGAWNSPLHFGNGTRLTVT.

The CDR3 DNA reads as TGTGCCAGCAGCCGTACAGGGGACCAAGAGACCCAGTACTTC. This sequence encodes CASSRTGDQETQYF. This chain links TRBV7-2 with TRBJ2-5, with 7 bases that match TRBD1. This CDR3 has 14 amino acids. Germline V gene lookup returns CDR1 SGHTA and CDR2 FQGNSA. Trimming at V came to 5 bases and at J to 0 bases, leaving 3 bases not matched to a gene. Based on the CDR3 plus reference TRBV7-2 and TRBJ2-5, the full variable domain is GAGVSQSPSNKVTEKGKDVELRCDPISGHTALYWYRQSLGQGLEFLIYFQGNSAPDKSGLPSDRFSAERTGGSVSTLTIQRTQQEDSAVYLCASSRTGDQETQYFGPGTRLLVL.

The rearrangement links TRBV7-8 to TRBJ2-7; no definite D call. Germline lookup yields CDR1 SGHVS and CDR2 FQNEAQ. Trimming pared 6 bases from V and 2 bases from J, leaving 11 bases between. This CDR3 spans 13 amino acids. The CDR3 DNA is TGTGCCAGCAGTCCAGACCGGGCCTACGAGCAGTACTTC. Translation: CASSPDRAYEQYF. Filled out from reference TRBV7-8 and TRBJ2-7, the complete variable domain reads GAGVSQSPRYKVAKRGQDVALRCDPISGHVSLFWYQQALGQGPEFLTYFQNEAQLDKSGLPSDRFFAERPEGSVSTLKIQRTQQEDSAVYLCASSPDRAYEQYFGPGTRLTVT.

This chain connects TRBV7-3 to TRBJ1-5, with no clear D. V shed 2 bases and J shed 0 bases, with 20 bases lying between them. The CDR3 has 19 residues. Germline V gene lookup returns CDR1 SGHTA and CDR2 FQGTGA. CDR3 protein: CASSLVAGRRLYSNQPQHF. The CDR3 nucleotides read TGTGCCAGCAGCTTAGTCGCCGGTCGACGACTGTATAGCAATCAGCCCCAGCATTTT.

This sequence joins TRBV2 and TRBJ1-2, with 7 bases matching TRBD1. The CDR3 has 16 amino acids. Per germline, CDR1 SNHLY and CDR2 FYNNEI. V was pared by 5 bases and J by 2 bases, with 11 bases of the junction left unmatched. This CDR3 is CASSKLDRAKNYGYTF. In nucleotides, the CDR3 is TGTGCCAGCAGTAAGTTAGACAGGGCAAAAAACTATGGCTACACCTTC.

CDR3 nucleotide sequence: TGTGCCAGCTCAACACGGGCCGTGAACACTGAAGCTTTCTTT. It specifies CASSTRAVNTEAFF. This chain links TRBV18 with TRBJ1-1; no reliable D call. Trimming left V 5 bases short and J 0 bases short, with 10 bases between. CDR1 and CDR2 from the germline V gene are KGHSH and LQKENI. CDR3 length: 14 residues.